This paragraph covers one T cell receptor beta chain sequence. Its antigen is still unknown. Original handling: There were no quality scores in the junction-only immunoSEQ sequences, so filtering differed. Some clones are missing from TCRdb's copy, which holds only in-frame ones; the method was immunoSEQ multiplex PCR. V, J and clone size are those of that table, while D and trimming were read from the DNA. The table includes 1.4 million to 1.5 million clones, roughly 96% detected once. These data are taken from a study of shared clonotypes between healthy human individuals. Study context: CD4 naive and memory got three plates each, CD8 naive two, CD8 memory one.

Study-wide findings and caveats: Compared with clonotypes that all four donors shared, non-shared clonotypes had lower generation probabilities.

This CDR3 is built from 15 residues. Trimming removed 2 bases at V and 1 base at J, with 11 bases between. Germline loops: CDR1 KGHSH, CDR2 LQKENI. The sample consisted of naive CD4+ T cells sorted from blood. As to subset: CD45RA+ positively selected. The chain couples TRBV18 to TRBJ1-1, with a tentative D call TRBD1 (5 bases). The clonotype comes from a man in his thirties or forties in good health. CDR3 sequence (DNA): TGTGCCAGCTCACCAATCACTGGGGGGAACACTGAAGCTTTCTTT. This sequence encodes CASSPITGGNTEAFF.